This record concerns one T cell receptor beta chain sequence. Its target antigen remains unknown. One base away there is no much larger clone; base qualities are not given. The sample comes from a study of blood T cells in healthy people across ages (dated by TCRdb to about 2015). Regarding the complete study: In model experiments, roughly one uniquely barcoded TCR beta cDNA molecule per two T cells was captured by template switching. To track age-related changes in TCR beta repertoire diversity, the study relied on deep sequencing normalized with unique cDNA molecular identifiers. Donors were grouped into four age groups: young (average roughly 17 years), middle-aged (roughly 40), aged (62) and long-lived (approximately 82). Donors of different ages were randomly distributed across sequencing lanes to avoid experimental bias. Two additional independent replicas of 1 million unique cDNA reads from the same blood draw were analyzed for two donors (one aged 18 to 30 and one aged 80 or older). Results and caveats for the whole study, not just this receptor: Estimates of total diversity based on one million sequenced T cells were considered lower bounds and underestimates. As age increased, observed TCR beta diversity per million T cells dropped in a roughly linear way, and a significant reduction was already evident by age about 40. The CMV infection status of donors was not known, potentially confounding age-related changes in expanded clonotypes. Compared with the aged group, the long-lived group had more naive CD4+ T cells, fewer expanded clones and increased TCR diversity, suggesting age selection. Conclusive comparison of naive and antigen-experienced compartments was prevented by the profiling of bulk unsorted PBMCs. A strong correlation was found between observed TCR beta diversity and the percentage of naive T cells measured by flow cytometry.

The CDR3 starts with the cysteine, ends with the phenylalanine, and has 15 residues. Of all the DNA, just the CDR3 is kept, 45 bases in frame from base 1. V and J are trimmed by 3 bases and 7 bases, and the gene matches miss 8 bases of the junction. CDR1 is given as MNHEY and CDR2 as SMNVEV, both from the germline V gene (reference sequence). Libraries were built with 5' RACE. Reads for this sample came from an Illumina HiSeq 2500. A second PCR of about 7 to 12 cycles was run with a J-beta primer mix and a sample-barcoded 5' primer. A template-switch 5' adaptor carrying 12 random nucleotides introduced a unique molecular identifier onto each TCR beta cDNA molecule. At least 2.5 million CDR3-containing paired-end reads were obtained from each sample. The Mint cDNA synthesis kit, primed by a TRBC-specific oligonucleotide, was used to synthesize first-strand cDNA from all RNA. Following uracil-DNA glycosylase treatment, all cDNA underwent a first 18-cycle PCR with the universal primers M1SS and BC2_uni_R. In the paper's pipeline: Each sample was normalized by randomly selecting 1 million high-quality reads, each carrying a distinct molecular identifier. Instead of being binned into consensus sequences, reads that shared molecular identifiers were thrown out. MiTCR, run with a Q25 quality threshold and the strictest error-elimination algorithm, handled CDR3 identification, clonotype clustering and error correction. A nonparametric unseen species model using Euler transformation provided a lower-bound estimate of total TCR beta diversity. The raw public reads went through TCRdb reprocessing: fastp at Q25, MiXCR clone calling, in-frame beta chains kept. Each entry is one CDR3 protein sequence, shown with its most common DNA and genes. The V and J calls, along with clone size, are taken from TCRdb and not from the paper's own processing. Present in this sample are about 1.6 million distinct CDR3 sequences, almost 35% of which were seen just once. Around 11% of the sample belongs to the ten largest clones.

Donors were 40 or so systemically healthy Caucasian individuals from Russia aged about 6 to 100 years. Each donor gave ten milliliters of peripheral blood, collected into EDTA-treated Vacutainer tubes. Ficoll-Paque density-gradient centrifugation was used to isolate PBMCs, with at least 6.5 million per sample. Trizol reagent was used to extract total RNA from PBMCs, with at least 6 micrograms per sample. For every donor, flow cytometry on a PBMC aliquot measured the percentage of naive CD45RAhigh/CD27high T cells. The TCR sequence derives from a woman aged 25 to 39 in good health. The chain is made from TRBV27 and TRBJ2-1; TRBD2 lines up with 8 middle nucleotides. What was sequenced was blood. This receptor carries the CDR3 CASSFDQLAVNEQFF. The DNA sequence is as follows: TGTGCCAGCAGTTTTGACCAACTAGCGGTTAATGAGCAGTTCTTC.